This paragraph reports one T cell receptor beta chain. This specimen comes from a study of blood T cell repertoires in COVID-19. The wider study: PBMCs, B-cell-depleted T cells, or T cells were the source of the cDNA or gDNA that made up the material.

Original analysis: Estimated nucleated cell counts came from reference gene primer amplification. The assay was immunoSEQ multiplex PCR, and TCRdb's table has in-frame clones only and misses some. V and J calls and clone size are those listed in that table; D and trimming were worked out from the DNA. The sample yields 150,000 or so clones, around 81% seen once. J lost 7 bases, V lost 5 bases, and 6 bases had no gene match. The CDR3 runs 15 residues. CDR1 is LNHDA and CDR2 is SQIVND in the germline V gene (reference sequence). The clonotype was recovered from a human donor in a cohort sampled during active COVID-19. The chain joins TRBV19 to TRBJ2-1; 12 bases align to TRBD2. Sequencing input: peripheral blood. The CDR3, as DNA: TGTGCCAGTAGTTTCGTCACTAGCGGGAGGAATGAGCAGTTCTTC. This gives the protein CASSFVTSGRNEQFF.